The 10 T cell receptor beta chains below come from one sample, sequenced in a study of early T cells in non-severe SARS-CoV-2 infection. One entry per CDR3 protein, called by TCRdb with MiXCR from the 5' RACE reads. The profile covers approximately 100,000 distinct CDR3 sequences, with 9.5% to 12% appearing a single time and around 4.7% taken by the ten largest. Sequenced input: whole blood. All receptors come from an adult who was a healthcare worker with PCR-confirmed SARS-CoV-2 infection or an uninfected control (not recorded which).

This clonotype came up a few times. This chain uses TRBV20-1 with TRBJ2-3; tentative D call: TRBD2 (6 bases). The CDR3 covers 15 residues. Trimming removed 3 bases at V and 2 bases at J, with 15 bases between. CDR1 DFQATT and CDR2 SNEGSKA come from the germline V gene (reference sequence). The CDR3 DNA is TGCAGTGCTAGTTCTCGGGACTTTTTCACAGATACGCAGTATTTT. It specifies CSASSRDFFTDTQYF.

This clonotype was recorded a few times. The chain couples TRBV5-1 to TRBJ2-3; 9 nucleotides line up with TRBD1. V was clipped by 4 bases and J by 5 bases; unmatched bases: 11. From germline, CDR1 is SGHRS and CDR2 YFSETQ. This CDR3 has 16 amino acids. The CDR3: CASSRERDRAIDTQYF. The CDR3 nucleotides read TGCGCCAGCAGCCGTGAGAGGGACAGGGCAATAGATACGCAGTATTTT. Together with reference TRBV5-1 and TRBJ2-3, the CDR3 gives the full variable domain: KAGVTQTPRYLIKTRGQQVTLSCSPISGHRSVSWYQQTPGQGLQFLFEYFSETQRNKGNFPGRFSGRQFSNSRSEMNVSTLELGDSALYLCASSRERDRAIDTQYFGPGTRLTVL.

This clonotype was recorded a few times. The chain carries TRBV29-1 and TRBJ1-1; D may be TRBD1 (6 bases). Germline V gives CDR1 SQVTM, CDR2 ANQGSEA. Trimming removed 7 bases from V and 2 bases from J, with 11 bases in between. The CDR3 contains 12 residues. In DNA form, the CDR3 reads TGCAGCGCGTCGGGGGCAAACACTGAAGCTTTCTTT. Protein product: CSASGANTEAFF.

This clonotype appeared many times. CDR3 loop: CASSLPTADEQFF. The CDR3 region has the DNA TGTGCCAGCAGCCTCCCTACGGCGGATGAGCAGTTCTTC. V is TRBV5-4 and J is TRBJ2-1; no clear D. The CDR3 spans 13 residues. Germline CDR1 reads SGHNT; CDR2 reads YYREEE (reference sequence). Between the trimmed V and J ends, which lost 4 bases and 8 bases, there was a span of 13 bases.

The rearrangement joins TRBV20-1 to TRBJ1-5; TRBD1 matches at 7 bases. Germline V gives CDR1 DFQATT, CDR2 SNEGSKA (reference sequence). CDR3 size: 13 residues. Trimming cost V 6 bases and J 8 bases; bases outside gene matches: 10. This CDR3 reads CSAHQGGQEPQHF. CDR3 sequence (DNA): TGCAGTGCCCACCAGGGGGGGCAGGAGCCCCAGCATTTT.

This clonotype was found a few times. This chain connects TRBV12-3 or TRBV12-4 to TRBJ2-7; 8 bases align to TRBD2. CDR3 length: 17 residues. V dropped 6 bases and J dropped 3; count of bases not matched to a gene: 16. The CDR3 loop reads CASSPAGGGREDYEQYF. The CDR3, as DNA: TGTGCCAGCAGCCCCGCCGGGGGGGGCAGGGAAGACTACGAGCAGTACTTC.

The chain combines TRBV30 with TRBJ2-1; 10 bases are shared with TRBD2. The CDR3 has 15 residues. The ends lost 2 bases at V and 6 bases at J; junction bases unmatched: 7. CDR1 and CDR2 from the germline V gene are GTSNPN and SVGIG (reference sequence). The DNA of the CDR3 is TGTGCCTGGAGTAGGCTAGCGGGAGTTGGCAATGAGCAGTTCTTC. This sequence encodes CAWSRLAGVGNEQFF. The full variable domain, its missing parts supplied by reference TRBV30 and TRBJ2-1, is SQTIHQWPATLVQPVGSPLSLECTVEGTSNPNLYWYRQAAGRGLQLLFYSVGIGQISSEVPQNLSASRPQDRQFILSSKKLLLSDSGFYLCAWSRLAGVGNEQFFGPGTRLTVL.

This clonotype came up many times. The rearrangement joins TRBV7-6 to TRBJ2-3; TRBD2 agrees at 9 bases. J gave up 0 bases and V 5 bases, and 6 bases lay outside the gene matches. The CDR3 has 16 residues. From germline, CDR1 is SGHVS and CDR2 FNYEAQ. Written as DNA, the CDR3 is TGTGCCAGCAGCATTAAAACTAGCGGGAGCACAGATACGCAGTATTTT. Translated, it gives CASSIKTSGSTDTQYF.

This clonotype was seen more than once but under ten times. V is TRBV7-2 and J is TRBJ2-7, with TRBD2 matching over 8 bases. This CDR3 is 17 amino acids long. Germline CDR1 SGHTA, CDR2 FQGNSA. The V segment lost 5 bases and the J segment 3 bases; nucleotides outside the gene matches: 15. CDR3 amino acids: CASSPGGGGGRVYEQYF. The CDR3 DNA reads TGTGCCAGCAGCCCCGGCGGAGGCGGGGGGCGAGTCTACGAGCAGTACTTC.

This clonotype was detected ten times or more. This chain connects TRBV10-1 to TRBJ2-7; TRBD2 might be the D (6 bases). V gave up 4 bases and J gave up 3 bases, with 13 bases separating them. In germline, CDR1 is WNHNN, CDR2 SYGVQD (reference sequence). This CDR3 is 14 amino acids long. This CDR3 reads CASSARGSGYEQYF. The CDR3 DNA reads TGCGCCAGCAGTGCTCGGGGTAGCGGCTACGAGCAGTACTTC.